This T cell receptor (beta chain) was found in a study of CD8 T cells in ankylosing spondylitis. The study, taken as a whole, reports: There was a TCR beta motif, made of several highly homologous variants, that appeared characteristic of ankylosing spondylitis blood.

As concerns this clonotype: Its antigen is still unknown.

Per the germline V gene, CDR1 is SGHRS and CDR2 is YFSETQ. The V and J ends lost 2 bases and 1 base respectively, with 12 bases between them. CDR3 length: 15 residues. TCRdb redid the calling of the 5' RACE reads with MiXCR, one entry per CDR3 protein. The sample includes some 700,000 distinct CDR3 sequences, around a fifth seen only once; the top ten take about 19%. Sequenced: blood, either unsorted or a sorted T cell fraction (not recorded which). This chain links TRBV5-1 with TRBJ2-5; no definite D call. This TCR was sampled from a male donor with ankylosing spondylitis. The CDR3 region has the DNA TGCGCCAGCAGCTTAAACCTAAGAGTCCAAGAGACCCAGTACTTC. This sequence encodes CASSLNLRVQETQYF.